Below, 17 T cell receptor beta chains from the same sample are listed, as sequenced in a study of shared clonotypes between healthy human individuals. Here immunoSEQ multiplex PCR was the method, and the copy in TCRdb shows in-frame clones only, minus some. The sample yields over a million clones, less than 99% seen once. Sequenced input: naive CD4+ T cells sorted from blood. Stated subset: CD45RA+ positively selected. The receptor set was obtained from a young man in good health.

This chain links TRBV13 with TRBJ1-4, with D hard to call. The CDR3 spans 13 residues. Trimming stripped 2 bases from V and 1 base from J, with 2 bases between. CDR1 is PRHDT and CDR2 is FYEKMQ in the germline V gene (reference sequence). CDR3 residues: CASSLLTNEKLFF. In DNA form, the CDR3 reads TGTGCCAGCAGCTTATTAACTAATGAAAAACTGTTTTTT.

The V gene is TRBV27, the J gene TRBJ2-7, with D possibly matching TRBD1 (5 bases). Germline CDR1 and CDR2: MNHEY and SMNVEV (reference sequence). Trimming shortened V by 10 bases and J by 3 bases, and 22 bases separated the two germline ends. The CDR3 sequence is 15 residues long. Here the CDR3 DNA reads TGTGCCACCGAACGGCCTAGACAGATTTACTACGAGCAGTACTTC. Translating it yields CATERPRQIYYEQYF.

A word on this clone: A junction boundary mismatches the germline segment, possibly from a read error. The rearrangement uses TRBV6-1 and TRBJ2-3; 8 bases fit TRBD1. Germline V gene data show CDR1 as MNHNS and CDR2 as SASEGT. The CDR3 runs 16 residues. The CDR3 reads CAISDLPTGGTDTQYF. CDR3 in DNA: TGTGCCATCAGTGACCTCCCGACAGGGGGCACAGATACGCAGTATTTT.

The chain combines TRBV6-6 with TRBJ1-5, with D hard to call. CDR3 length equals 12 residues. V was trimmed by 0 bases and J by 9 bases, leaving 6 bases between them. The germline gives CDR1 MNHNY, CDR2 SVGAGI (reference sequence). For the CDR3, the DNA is TGTGCCAGCAGTTACTCCCCATGGCCCCAGCATTTT. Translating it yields CASSYSPWPQHF.

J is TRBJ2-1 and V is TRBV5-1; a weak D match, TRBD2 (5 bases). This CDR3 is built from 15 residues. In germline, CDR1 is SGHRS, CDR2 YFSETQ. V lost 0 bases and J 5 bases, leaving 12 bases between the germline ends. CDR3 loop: CASSLGRGGHNEQFF. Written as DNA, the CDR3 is TGCGCCAGCAGCTTGGGGCGCGGAGGCCACAATGAGCAGTTCTTC.

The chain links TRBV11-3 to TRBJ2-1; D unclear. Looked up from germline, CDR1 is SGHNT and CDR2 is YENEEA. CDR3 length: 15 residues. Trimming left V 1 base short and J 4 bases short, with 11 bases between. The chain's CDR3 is CASSLGDFEYNEQFF. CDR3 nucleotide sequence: TGTGCCAGCAGCTTAGGGGATTTCGAGTACAATGAGCAGTTCTTC.

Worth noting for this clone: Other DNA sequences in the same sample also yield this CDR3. The CDR3 protein is CASSLLSYEQYF. CDR3 bases: TGTGCCAGCTCACTTCTCTCCTACGAGCAGTACTTC. V is TRBV18 and J is TRBJ2-7; D gene ambiguous. CDR3 length: 12 residues. V shed 4 bases and J shed 0 bases, with 4 bases lying between them. Germline V gene data show CDR1 as KGHSH and CDR2 as LQKENI.

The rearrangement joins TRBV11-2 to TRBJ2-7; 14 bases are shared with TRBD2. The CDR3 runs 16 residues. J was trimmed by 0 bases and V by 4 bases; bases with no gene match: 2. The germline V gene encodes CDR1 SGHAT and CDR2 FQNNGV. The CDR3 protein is CASSWGTSGSSYEQYF. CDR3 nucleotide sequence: TGTGCCAGCAGCTGGGGGACTAGCGGGAGCTCCTACGAGCAGTACTTC.

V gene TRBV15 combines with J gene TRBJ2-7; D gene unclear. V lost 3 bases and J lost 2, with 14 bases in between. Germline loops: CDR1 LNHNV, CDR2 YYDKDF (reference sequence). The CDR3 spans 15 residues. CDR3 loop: CATSRFPLPTYEQYF. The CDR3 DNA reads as TGTGCCACCAGCAGGTTTCCCTTACCCACCTACGAGCAGTACTTC.

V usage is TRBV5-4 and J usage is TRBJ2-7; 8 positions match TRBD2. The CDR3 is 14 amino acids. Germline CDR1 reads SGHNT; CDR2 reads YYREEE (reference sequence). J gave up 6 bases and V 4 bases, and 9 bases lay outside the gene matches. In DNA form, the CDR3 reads TGTGCCAGCAGCCCGACTAGCGAGGCGGGCGAGCAGTACTTC. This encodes CASSPTSEAGEQYF.

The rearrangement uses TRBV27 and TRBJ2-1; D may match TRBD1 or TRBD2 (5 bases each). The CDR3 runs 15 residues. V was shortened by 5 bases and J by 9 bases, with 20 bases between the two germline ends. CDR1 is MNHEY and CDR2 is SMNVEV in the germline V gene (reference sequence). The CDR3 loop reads CASSRRDQVPTEQFF. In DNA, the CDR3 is TGTGCCAGCAGTCGCCGGGACCAAGTCCCTACTGAGCAGTTCTTC.

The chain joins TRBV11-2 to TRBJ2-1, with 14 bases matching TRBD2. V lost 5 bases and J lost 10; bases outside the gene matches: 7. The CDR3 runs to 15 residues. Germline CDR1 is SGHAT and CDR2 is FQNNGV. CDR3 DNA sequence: TGTGCCAGCAGCCCTCCGGGACTAGCGGGAGAGGAGCAGTTCTTC. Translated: CASSPPGLAGEEQFF.

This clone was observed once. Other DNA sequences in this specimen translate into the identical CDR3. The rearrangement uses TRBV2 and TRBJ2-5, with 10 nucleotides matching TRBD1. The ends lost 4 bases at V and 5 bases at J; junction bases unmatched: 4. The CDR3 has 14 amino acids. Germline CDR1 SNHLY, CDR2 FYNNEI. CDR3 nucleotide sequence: TGTGCCAGCAGTGGTGACAGGGGGCGGGAGACCCAGTACTTC. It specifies CASSGDRGRETQYF.

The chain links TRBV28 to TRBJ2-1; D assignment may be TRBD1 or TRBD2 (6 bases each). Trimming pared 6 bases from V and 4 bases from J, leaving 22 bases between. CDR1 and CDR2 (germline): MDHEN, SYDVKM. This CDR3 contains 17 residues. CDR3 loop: CASSSRGTTLLYNEQFF. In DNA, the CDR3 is TGTGCCAGCAGCTCCCGCGGGACAACACTCCTATACAATGAGCAGTTCTTC.

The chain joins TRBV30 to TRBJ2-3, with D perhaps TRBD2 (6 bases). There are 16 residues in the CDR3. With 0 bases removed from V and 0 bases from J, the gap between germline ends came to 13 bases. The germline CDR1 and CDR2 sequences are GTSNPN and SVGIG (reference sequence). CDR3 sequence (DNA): TGTGCCTGGAGTGTTTGGAGGGGCCTGAGCACAGATACGCAGTATTTT. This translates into CAWSVWRGLSTDTQYF.

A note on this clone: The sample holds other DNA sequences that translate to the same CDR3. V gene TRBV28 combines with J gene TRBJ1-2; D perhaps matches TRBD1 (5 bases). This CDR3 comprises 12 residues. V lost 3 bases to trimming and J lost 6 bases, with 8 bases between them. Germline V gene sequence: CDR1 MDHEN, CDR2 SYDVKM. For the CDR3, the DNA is TGTGCCAGCAGTTTGGGGCCTAATGGCTACACCTTC. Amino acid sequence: CASSLGPNGYTF.

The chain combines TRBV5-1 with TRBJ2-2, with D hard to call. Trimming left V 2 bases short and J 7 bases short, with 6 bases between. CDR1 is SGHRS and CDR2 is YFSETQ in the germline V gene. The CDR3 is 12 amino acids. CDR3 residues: CASSLINGELFF. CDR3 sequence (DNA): TGCGCCAGCAGCTTAATCAACGGGGAGCTGTTTTTT.